This entry lists 19 T cell receptor beta chains sequenced from one sample in a study of T cell changes during pregnancy in multiple sclerosis. Produced via immunoSEQ multiplex PCR; TCRdb's table is partial and in-frame only. The sample shows around 72,000 clones, about 89% of them seen only once. The material was CD4+ T cells from peripheral blood mononuclear cells, obtained before pregnancy. The receptor source for this set is a female donor with multiple sclerosis, enrolled in a pregnancy study.

The chain recombines TRBV28 with TRBJ1-3; possible D gene TRBD1, 5 bases. The CDR3 runs to 13 residues. Germline assignment: CDR1 MDHEN and CDR2 SYDVKM. Trimming shortened V by 7 bases and J by 7 bases, and 14 bases separated the two germline ends. CDR3 residues: CASTDRGPNTIYF. The CDR3 region has the DNA TGTGCCAGCACCGATAGGGGCCCCAACACCATATATTTT.

The rearrangement uses TRBV7-2 and TRBJ2-1, with TRBD1 matching over 10 bases. Germline V gives CDR1 SGHTA, CDR2 FQGNSA. This CDR3 is 15 amino acids long. The J segment lost 7 bases and the V segment lost 1 base, leaving 4 bases of the junction unmatched. The chain's CDR3 is CASSLGADRGNEQFF. CDR3 DNA: TGTGCCAGCAGCTTAGGGGCGGACAGGGGGAATGAGCAGTTCTTC.

The chain combines TRBV19 with TRBJ1-3; TRBD1 aligns across 9 bases. CDR1 is LNHDA, CDR2 SQIVND, per germline (reference sequence). CDR3 length: 16 residues. Unmatched junction bases numbered 6, after V lost 4 bases and J lost 2 bases. In DNA form, the CDR3 reads TGTGCCAGTAGTACCCTGGGACAGGGCACTGGAAACACCATATATTTT. It codes for CASSTLGQGTGNTIYF.

V usage is TRBV4-3 and J usage is TRBJ1-1, with TRBD1 as a possible D gene (5 bases). CDR3 length: 14 residues. CDR1 and CDR2 from the germline V gene are LGHNA and YSLEER. Deletions cut 4 bases from V and 1 base from J, with 10 bases between. The CDR3 sequence: CASSLTGENTEAFF. The CDR3 nucleotides read TGCGCCAGCAGCCTCACAGGTGAGAACACTGAAGCTTTCTTT.

The J gene is TRBJ1-5, the V gene TRBV28; 8 nucleotides align to TRBD1. V trimming: 6 bases; J trimming: 1 base; junction bases outside the gene matches: 5. The V gene's germline CDR1 is MDHEN and CDR2 SYDVKM. This CDR3 comprises 15 residues. The CDR3 coding sequence is TGTGCCAGCAGCCAGACAGGGGCGAGCAATCAGCCCCAGCATTTT. Residues: CASSQTGASNQPQHF.

The chain links TRBV5-4 to TRBJ2-5, with D maybe TRBD2 (5 bases). The CDR3 is 12 amino acids. Germline CDR1 SGHNT, CDR2 YYREEE (reference sequence). Trimming pared 4 bases from V and 7 bases from J, leaving 11 bases between. CDR3 amino acids: CASSPDAGTQYF. The CDR3 DNA follows: TGTGCCAGCAGCCCGGACGCGGGGACCCAGTACTTC.

The CDR3, as DNA: TGTGCCAGCAGCTTAGCATCAGGGGGATCGAGAAACACTGAAGCTTTCTTT. Residues: CASSLASGGSRNTEAFF. V usage is TRBV7-6 and J usage is TRBJ1-1; 7 bases align to TRBD1. V shed 0 bases and J 2 bases; nucleotides not matched to a gene: 9. Germline V lookup: CDR1 SGHVS, CDR2 FNYEAQ. The CDR3 runs to 17 residues.

The chain's CDR3 is CATHGGGGYEQYF. CDR3 in DNA: TGTGCCACCCACGGCGGGGGGGGCTACGAGCAGTACTTC. The rearrangement links TRBV10-3 to TRBJ2-7, with 9 bases fitting TRBD2. V shed 10 bases, J shed 3 bases, and the junction held 7 bases outside the gene matches. This CDR3 has 13 amino acids. Germline CDR1 is ENHRY and CDR2 is SYGVKD.

This sequence joins TRBV12-1 and TRBJ2-5; TRBD2, as called in the table, went unchecked against the DNA. TRBV12-1 is a pseudogene segment. The CDR3 spans 15 residues. The CDR3 spells CASSFARRAQETQYF. CDR3 sequence (DNA): TGTGCCAGCAGCTTTGCCCGGAGAGCGCAAGAGACCCAGTACTTC.

Only a few counts were recorded for this clone. CDR3 coding DNA: TGTGCCAGTAGATCAGGGAACACCGGGGAGCTGTTTTTT. Its protein is CASRSGNTGELFF. The chain uses TRBV19 and TRBJ2-2; no reliable D call. V was pared by 6 bases and J by 1 base, with 6 bases between. This CDR3 has 13 amino acids. Germline-derived CDR1 and CDR2 are LNHDA and SQIVND (reference sequence).

This chain links TRBV10-3 with TRBJ1-2; a possible D gene is TRBD1 (5 bases). The germline V gene has CDR1 ENHRY and CDR2 SYGVKD. V dropped 3 bases and J dropped 4 bases, with 12 bases sitting between them. CDR3 length equals 14 residues. The DNA for the CDR3 is TGTGCCATCAGTGAAACCGGGGGGGGCTATGGCTACACCTTC. Protein: CAISETGGGYGYTF.

This chain joins TRBV29-1 and TRBJ2-7; possibly TRBD2 for D (6 bases). The V gene's germline CDR1 is SQVTM and CDR2 ANQGSEA. Deletions cut 7 bases from V and 1 base from J, with 11 bases between. The CDR3 has 12 amino acids. In DNA form, the CDR3 reads TGCAGCGCCACCGGGACTTCCTACGAGCAGTACTTC. Protein sequence: CSATGTSYEQYF.

The V and J genes are TRBV30 and TRBJ1-4; D is undetermined. V lost 0 bases and J lost 0, with 2 bases in between. In germline, CDR1 is GTSNPN, CDR2 SVGIG (reference sequence). This CDR3 is 13 amino acids long. The CDR3 DNA reads TGTGCCTGGAGTGTCACAACTAATGAAAAACTGTTTTTT. Translating gives CAWSVTTNEKLFF.

V is TRBV30 and J is TRBJ1-6; D possibly corresponds to TRBD1 (6 bases). Looked up from germline, CDR1 is GTSNPN and CDR2 is SVGIG (reference sequence). Trimming left V 1 base short and J 0 bases short, with 13 bases between. CDR3 length equals 17 residues. This CDR3 is CAWSGNRASSYNSPLHF. CDR3 DNA sequence: TGTGCCTGGAGTGGAAACAGGGCGAGCTCCTATAATTCACCCCTCCACTTT.

This clone appeared a few times. The chain joins TRBV11-3 to TRBJ1-6; 7 bases are a match to TRBD1. The CDR3 consists of 13 residues. Germline V CDR1 and CDR2: SGHNT, YENEEA. V lost 5 bases to trimming and J lost 14 bases; unmatched junction nucleotides: 9. Written as DNA, the CDR3 is TGTGCCAGCAGCCGAAATCCGGGACAGACCCTCCACTTT. Its protein product is CASSRNPGQTLHF. Based on the CDR3 plus reference TRBV11-3 and TRBJ1-6, the full variable domain is EAGVVQSPRYKIIEKKQPVAFWCNPISGHNTLYWYLQNLGQGPELLIRYENEEAVDDSQLPKDRFSAERLKGVDSTLKIQPAELGDSAVYLCASSRNPGQTLHFGNGTRLTVT.

The chain carries TRBV28 and TRBJ1-5; D is possibly TRBD1 (6 bases). Deletions cut 7 bases from V and 5 bases from J, with 12 bases between. The germline V gene encodes CDR1 MDHEN and CDR2 SYDVKM. This CDR3 region has 13 residues. The CDR3 DNA sequence: TGTGCCAGCATACAGGGTCCCTATCAGCCCCAGCATTTT. It is translated as CASIQGPYQPQHF. Full variable domain (remainder filled in from reference TRBV28 and TRBJ1-5): DVKVTQSSRYLVKRTGEKVFLECVQDMDHENMFWYRQDPGLGLRLIYFSYDVKMKEKGDIPEGYSVSREKKERFSLILESASTNQTSMYLCASIQGPYQPQHFGDGTRLSIL.

The rearrangement uses TRBV7-3 and TRBJ2-5; D is ambiguous. Deletions cut 1 base from V and 2 bases from J, with 14 bases between. Germline CDR1 SGHTA, CDR2 FQGTGA. This CDR3 spans 16 amino acids. The CDR3 DNA reads as TGTGCCAGCAGCTTAAATGACCTACGCGGTCAAGAGACCCAGTACTTC. Protein product: CASSLNDLRGQETQYF.

The V gene is TRBV4-1, the J gene TRBJ2-5; TRBD2 matches at 11 bases. V shed 0 bases and J 4 bases; nucleotides not matched to a gene: 7. The CDR3 spans 17 residues. CDR1 is MGHRA, CDR2 YSYEKL, per germline. The CDR3 loop is CASSQEYGLAGRETQYF. CDR3 sequence (DNA): TGCGCCAGCAGCCAAGAATACGGACTAGCGGGTAGAGAGACCCAGTACTTC.

V is TRBV9 and J is TRBJ2-1; 10 nucleotides match TRBD2. CDR1 and CDR2 from the germline V gene are SGDLS and YYNGEE. Germline trimming cut 2 bases from V and 7 bases from J; bases unmatched to any gene: 9. CDR3 length equals 16 residues. The CDR3 loop reads CASSVLAGGWANEQFF. Here the CDR3 DNA reads TGTGCCAGCAGCGTTTTAGCGGGGGGATGGGCAAATGAGCAGTTCTTC.